These T cell receptor beta chains were read from a single sample in a study of T-cell reconstitution after alpha-beta-depleted transplantation in children. MiXCR, applied by TCRdb to the PCR reads, yields one record per CDR3 protein. The table records about 120,000 distinct CDR3 sequences, under 13% of them present only once. The sequenced sample was PBMCs, obtained before TCRalphabeta/CD19-depleted stem cell transplant. These receptor sequences come from a boy aged 2 to 9 with acute lymphoblastic leukemia, due to receive a stem cell transplant. Both conserved end residues are part of each CDR3. A D gene is named only where the DNA matches it firmly. Size is stated for part of the rows, as once, few or many counts, or as a class when the clone is expanded.

>TRBJ2-1|NA|TRBV7-9|13|many
TGTGCCAGCAGCCCTCCGGGGTACAATGAGCAGTTCTTC
CASSPPGYNEQFF
>TRBJ2-2|TRBD2|TRBV5-1|17|NA
TGCGCCAGCAGTTGGGCCGGGACTAGCGCGAACACCGGGGAGCTGTTTTTT
CASSWAGTSANTGELFF
>TRBJ2-1|TRBD2|TRBV12-3/TRBV12-4|14|many
TGTGCCAGCAGCTCTAGCGGGGGTGGTAATGAGCAGTTCTTC
CASSSSGGGNEQFF
>TRBJ2-7|TRBD2|TRBV5-1|16|few
TGCGCCAGCAGCTTGGAGGGACTAGCGAATTCCTACGAGCAGTACTTC
CASSLEGLANSYEQYF
>TRBJ2-7|NA|TRBV5-8|12|once
TGTGCCAGCAGGGGAAGTCTCTACGAGCAGTACTTC
CASRGSLYEQYF
>TRBJ2-3|NA|TRBV7-8|15|few
TGTGCCAGCAGCCCCGTCTCCGCAACGTGGGATACGCAGTATTTT
CASSPVSATWDTQYF
>TRBJ1-1|NA|TRBV12-3/TRBV12-4|14|many
TGTGCCAGCAGTTTAGGGCCGGGGAACACTGAAGCTTTCTTT
CASSLGPGNTEAFF
>TRBJ2-1|TRBD2|TRBV20-1|14|many
TGCAGTGCCTTAGCGGGGCACTCCTACAATGAGCAGTTCTTC
CSALAGHSYNEQFF
>TRBJ2-7|NA|TRBV12-3/TRBV12-4|15|few
TGTGCCAGCAGTTTCACGGGGCAGGGAGGTAACGAGCAGTACTTC
CASSFTGQGGNEQYF
>TRBJ2-1|TRBD2|TRBV6-5|14|many
TGTGCCAGCAAAACTAGCGGGGAGGTCAATGAGCAGTTCTTC
CASKTSGEVNEQFF
>TRBJ1-1|TRBD1|TRBV29-1|14|NA
TGCAGCGTTGAACCGGGACAGCACAACACTGAAGCTTTCTTT
CSVEPGQHNTEAFF
>TRBJ2-3|NA|TRBV29-1|11|NA
TGCAGCGTCACACGCACAGATACGCAGTATTTT
CSVTRTDTQYF
>TRBJ1-4|NA|TRBV7-9|14|few
TGTGCCAGCAGCTTAGCGCGAGGAAATGAAAAACTGTTTTTT
CASSLARGNEKLFF
>TRBJ2-2|TRBD1|TRBV3-1|16|few
TGTGCCAGCAGCCAAGACACAGGGGGTAGCACCGGGGAGCTGTTTTTT
CASSQDTGGSTGELFF
>TRBJ2-3|NA|TRBV24-1|16|many
TGTGCCACCAGTGATCCCCGGGCGAGCGGTGGGGATACGCAGTATTTT
CATSDPRASGGDTQYF
>TRBJ2-1|NA|TRBV12-3/TRBV12-4|15|NA
TGTGCCAGCAGTTTCGGGGGTAGAACCTACAATGAGCAGTTCTTC
CASSFGGRTYNEQFF
>TRBJ2-7|TRBD2|TRBV5-1|15|few
TGCGCCAGCAGCTTGGTGGCTAGCGGAATCCACGAGCAGTACTTC
CASSLVASGIHEQYF
>TRBJ1-6|NA|TRBV6-5|16|many
TGTGCCAGCAGTTACTCCGGGAAGGCGTATAATTCACCCCTCCACTTT
CASSYSGKAYNSPLHF
>TRBJ1-1|NA|TRBV5-1|15|few
TGCGCCAGCAAGGTTCGGGAACGGATGAACACTGAAGCTTTCTTT
CASKVRERMNTEAFF
>TRBJ2-1|NA|TRBV10-3|14|few
TGTGCCATCAGGGAGACGGCCGCCGAGAATGAGCAGTTCTTC
CAIRETAAENEQFF
>TRBJ2-1|NA|TRBV7-2|15|few
TGTGCCAGCAGCCCCCGAGGGGGCTCCTACAATGAGCAGTTCTTC
CASSPRGGSYNEQFF
>TRBJ2-1|NA|TRBV5-1|13|few
TGCGCCAGCAGCTTGGACGCCAACGATGAGCAGTTCTTC
CASSLDANDEQFF
>TRBJ1-2|NA|TRBV4-1|15|many
TGCGCCAGCAGCCAAGATGGGGCGGGTTTAGATGGCTACACCTTC
CASSQDGAGLDGYTF
>TRBJ1-1|TRBD1|TRBV6-1|15|many
TGTGCCAGCAGTCCGATCGGGACAGGGGACACTGAAGCTTTCTTT
CASSPIGTGDTEAFF
>TRBJ2-1|TRBD2|TRBV5-1|16|NA
TGCGCCAGCAGCTTGGAGTCAGCGGGAGCCTTCAATGAGCAGTTCTTC
CASSLESAGAFNEQFF
>TRBJ1-1|NA|TRBV20-1|15|NA
TGCAGTGCTAGAGTCTGGGCTTCCATGAACACTGAAGCTTTCTTT
CSARVWASMNTEAFF
>TRBJ2-1|NA|TRBV15|16|few
TGTGCCACCAGCCTTGGTCCAGGGGCCCAAGGCAATGAGCAGTTCTTC
CATSLGPGAQGNEQFF
>TRBJ2-1|TRBD1|TRBV5-8|15|many
TGTGCCAGCAGCTTGAACCAGGGGGCCTACAATGAGCAGTTCTTC
CASSLNQGAYNEQFF
>TRBJ2-1|NA|TRBV24-1|16|few
TGTGCCACCAGTGACAGGGAGGAAAGCTCCTACAATGAGCAGTTCTTC
CATSDREESSYNEQFF
>TRBJ1-6|NA|TRBV7-2|12|NA
TGTGCCAGCAACCACCCTAATTCACCCCTCCACTTT
CASNHPNSPLHF
>TRBJ1-5|NA|TRBV5-1|13|few
TGCGCCAGCAGCTTGGAGGTCAATCAGCCCCAGCATTTT
CASSLEVNQPQHF
>TRBJ1-1|NA|TRBV6-5|14|few
TGTGCCAGCAGTTACTCGACAGGGAACACTGAAGCTTTCTTT
CASSYSTGNTEAFF
>TRBJ2-1|TRBD2|TRBV5-1|17|many
TGCGCCAGCAGCTTGGCCTTCTCGGGAGGCCCTTACAATGAGCAGTTCTTC
CASSLAFSGGPYNEQFF
>TRBJ1-6|NA|TRBV20-1|14|NA
TGCAGTACTCCCGGACCCTCGCATAATTCACCCCTCCACTTT
CSTPGPSHNSPLHF
>TRBJ2-1|NA|TRBV20-1|15|NA
TGCAGTGCTAGTTCCGGGACAAGCTCCTACAATGAGCAGTTCTTC
CSASSGTSSYNEQFF
>TRBJ1-2|NA|TRBV12-3/TRBV12-4|14|NA
TGTGCCAGCAGGGACGGCCCCCGTGACTATGGCTACACCTTC
CASRDGPRDYGYTF
>TRBJ2-1|TRBD2|TRBV6-5|13|many
TGTGCCAGCAGTTTGACTAGCAGAAATGAGCAGTTCTTC
CASSLTSRNEQFF
>TRBJ2-5|TRBD2|TRBV2|16|NA
TGTGCCAGCAGCGCCACTAGCGGGAGTTCAGGCGAGACCCAGTACTTC
CASSATSGSSGETQYF
>TRBJ2-6|TRBD1|TRBV11-1|19|few
TGTGCCAGCAGTCTTGGGGACAGGGGGCGCGGGACTGGGGCCAACGTCCTGACTTTC
CASSLGDRGRGTGANVLTF
>TRBJ2-1|TRBD2|TRBV28|16|NA
TGTGCCAGCCTTCAGGTGGGACTAGCCTCCTACAATGAGCAGTTCTTC
CASLQVGLASYNEQFF
>TRBJ2-3|TRBD2|TRBV12-5|15|many
TGTGCTAGTGGTTTTGAGCGGGGGTTCACAGATACGCAGTATTTT
CASGFERGFTDTQYF
>TRBJ2-3|NA|TRBV20-1|16|NA
TGCAGTGCTAGAGGTGGGGTGAGGGGGAGCACAGATACGCAGTATTTT
CSARGGVRGSTDTQYF
>TRBJ2-5|NA|TRBV5-1|13|many
TGCGCCAGCAGCAGGGGACCGCAGAAGACCCAGTACTTC
CASSRGPQKTQYF
>TRBJ2-7|NA|TRBV18|12|NA
TGTGCCAGCTCACCAGGGCGGTTAGAGCAGTACTTC
CASSPGRLEQYF
>TRBJ2-6|NA|TRBV10-2|19|few
TGCGCCAGCAGTGAGGATTCCGGGACGGTTAGCTCTGGGGCCAACGTCCTGACTTTC
CASSEDSGTVSSGANVLTF
>TRBJ2-1|TRBD2|TRBV6-5|18|NA
TGTGCCAGCAGTTTGGCGGCTAGCGGGAGGTCCCCCCCTTCTAAACCGTTCTTC
CASSLAASGRSPPSKPFF
>TRBJ2-7|TRBD2|TRBV18|15|few
TGTGCCAGCTCACTAAGGACTAGCCCGCCGGGGGAGCAGTACTTC
CASSLRTSPPGEQYF
>TRBJ1-2|NA|TRBV6-5|11|many
TGTGCCAGCAGCGCAGGGTATGGCTACACCTTC
CASSAGYGYTF
>TRBJ1-5|NA|TRBV27|13|few
TGTGCCAGCAGTTTATCGTATCATCAGCCCCAGCATTTT
CASSLSYHQPQHF
>TRBJ2-7|NA|TRBV29-1|12|NA
TGCAGCGGAACACAGGGCCCCTACGAGCAGTACTTC
CSGTQGPYEQYF
>TRBJ1-1|NA|TRBV5-1|14|few
TGCGCCAGCAGCTCGGGACTGGGGGGCACTGAAGCTTTCTTT
CASSSGLGGTEAFF
>TRBJ2-5|TRBD2|TRBV20-1|15|many
TGCAGTGCTAGAGATTTAGCGGGCCTTTTTCAGACCCAGTACTTC
CSARDLAGLFQTQYF
>TRBJ2-1|NA|TRBV7-8|17|few
TGTGCCAGCAGCCCCCCCGGTTTCCCGGGAACTTTTTGGGAGCAGTTCTTC
CASSPPGFPGTFWEQFF
>TRBJ1-5|NA|TRBV6-6|12|few
TGTGCCAGCAGTCAGTATGCCCAGCCCCAGCATTTT
CASSQYAQPQHF
>TRBJ2-6|NA|TRBV27|14|NA
TGTGCCAGCAGTTTACAGGCTGGGGCCAACGTCCTGACTTTC
CASSLQAGANVLTF
>TRBJ1-6|NA|TRBV7-9|14|NA
TGTGCCAGCAGCTTAAAGGGGTTTGATTCACCCCTCCACTTT
CASSLKGFDSPLHF
>TRBJ1-4|TRBD1|TRBV28|16|NA
TGTGCCAGCAGTTCCCCCCGGGACAGCAGAAATGAAAAACTGTTTTTT
CASSSPRDSRNEKLFF